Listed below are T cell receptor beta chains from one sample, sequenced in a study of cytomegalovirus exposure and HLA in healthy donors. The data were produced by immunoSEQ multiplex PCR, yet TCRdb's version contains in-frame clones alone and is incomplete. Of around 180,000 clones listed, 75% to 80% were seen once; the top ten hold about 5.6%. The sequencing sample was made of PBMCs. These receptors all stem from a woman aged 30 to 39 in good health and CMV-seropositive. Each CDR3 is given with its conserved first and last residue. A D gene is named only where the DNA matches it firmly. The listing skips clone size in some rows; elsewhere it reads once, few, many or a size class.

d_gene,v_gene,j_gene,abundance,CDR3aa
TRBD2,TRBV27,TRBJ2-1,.,CASSLRGGIYNEQFF
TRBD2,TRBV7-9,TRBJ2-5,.,CASSLGGLAGTQETQYF
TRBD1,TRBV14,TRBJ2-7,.,CASSRTGGTFYEQYF
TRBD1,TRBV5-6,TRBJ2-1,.,CASSLERQGAGEQFF
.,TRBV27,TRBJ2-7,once,CASSFSTMTYEQYF
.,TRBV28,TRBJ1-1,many,CASSFYERGFRTEAFF
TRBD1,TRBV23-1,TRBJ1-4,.,CASSQPGTDSGATNEKLFF
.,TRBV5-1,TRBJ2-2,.,CASSSLETGELFF
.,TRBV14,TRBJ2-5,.,CASSQGSGIVETQYF
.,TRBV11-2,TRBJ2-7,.,CASSPPGQAGEQYF
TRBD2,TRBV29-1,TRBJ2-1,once,CSVDTSGVSREQFF
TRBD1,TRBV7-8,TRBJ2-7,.,CASSFYASGQRSYEQYF